Below, 28 T cell receptor beta chains from the same sample are listed, as sequenced in a study of cytomegalovirus exposure and HLA in healthy donors. Sequenced by immunoSEQ multiplex PCR; TCRdb stores in-frame clones only, minus some. The sample carries about 74,000 clones, 85% to 95% recorded once. What was sequenced was PBMCs. These receptor sequences come from a man aged 18 to 30 in good health and CMV-seropositive.

The CDR3 DNA reads TGTGCCAGTTTGGGGACAGATAGCAATCAGCCCCAGCATTTT. Its protein is CASLGTDSNQPQHF. The J gene is TRBJ1-5, the V gene TRBV28; 7 positions match TRBD1. V lost 9 bases to trimming and J lost 0 bases; unmatched junction nucleotides: 5. The CDR3 sequence is 14 residues long. CDR1 MDHEN and CDR2 SYDVKM come from the germline V gene. The entire variable domain, with the rest obtained from reference TRBV28 and TRBJ1-5, is as follows: DVKVTQSSRYLVKRTGEKVFLECVQDMDHENMFWYRQDPGLGLRLIYFSYDVKMKEKGDIPEGYSVSREKKERFSLILESASTNQTSMYLCASLGTDSNQPQHFGDGTRLSIL.

This clone was observed a few times. V is TRBV4-2 and J is TRBJ2-2; no reliable D call. Germline assignment: CDR1 LGHNA and CDR2 YNFKEQ. The CDR3 runs 15 residues. With 3 bases removed from V and 4 bases from J, the gap between germline ends came to 12 bases. The CDR3 here is CASSQIDGSTGELFF. CDR3 sequence (DNA): TGTGCCAGCAGCCAGATCGATGGTAGCACCGGGGAGCTGTTTTTT.

CDR3 in DNA: TGTGCCGCCTCTTGGGACAGGGGAGATTCACCCCTCCACTTT. Encoded protein: CAASWDRGDSPLHF. The chain uses TRBV6-1 and TRBJ1-6, with 10 bases lining up with TRBD1. Germline values: CDR1 MNHNS, CDR2 SASEGT. The CDR3 is 14 residues long. With 11 bases clipped from V and 8 bases from J, the junction kept 9 bases outside the gene matches.

The genes are TRBV4-1 and TRBJ2-1, with D maybe TRBD1 (6 bases). The CDR3 totals 15 residues. The ends were cut back, 5 bases at V and 5 bases at J, with 16 bases in the middle. From germline, CDR1 is MGHRA and CDR2 YSYEKL. The CDR3 spells CASSLGTGTHNEQFF. The CDR3 DNA is TGCGCCAGCAGCTTAGGGACCGGGACACACAATGAGCAGTTCTTC.

J is TRBJ1-5 and V is TRBV28, with unresolved D. Trimming took off 6 bases at V and 4 bases at J, with 13 bases between the two ends. Germline-derived CDR1 and CDR2 are MDHEN and SYDVKM. The CDR3 sequence is 14 residues long. CDR3 sequence (DNA): TGTGCCAGCAGCCTTTGGCAGCGGAATCAGCCCCAGCATTTT. Translating gives CASSLWQRNQPQHF.

The chain carries TRBV30 and TRBJ2-7; unclear D gene. The CDR3 runs to 13 residues. V gave up 1 base and J gave up 3 bases, with 10 bases separating them. Germline V gene data show CDR1 as GTSNPN and CDR2 as SVGIG (reference sequence). The CDR3 protein is CAWSEENFYEQYF. The CDR3, as DNA: TGTGCCTGGAGTGAGGAGAACTTCTACGAGCAGTACTTC.

V usage is TRBV4-2 and J usage is TRBJ2-7; 8 nucleotides line up with TRBD2. There are 16 residues in the CDR3. V gave up 0 bases and J gave up 1 base; unmatched junction bases: 5. Germline CDR1 and CDR2: LGHNA and YNFKEQ. CDR3 coding DNA: TGTGCCAGCAGCCAAGAAGGTAGCGGGACTTCCTACGAGCAGTACTTC. As protein: CASSQEGSGTSYEQYF.

The J gene is TRBJ2-7, the V gene TRBV30; the D gene is possibly TRBD1 (6 bases). Trimming pared 2 bases from V and 1 base from J, leaving 12 bases between. The CDR3 extends over 14 amino acids. Germline V CDR1 and CDR2: GTSNPN, SVGIG (reference sequence). The chain's CDR3 is CAWSYMTGSYEQYF. CDR3 coding DNA: TGTGCCTGGAGTTATATGACAGGATCCTACGAGCAGTACTTC.

CDR3 DNA sequence: TGTGCCAGCAGCGTTTCCGCGGGAGGCCATGAGCAGTTCTTC. Residues: CASSVSAGGHEQFF. The rearrangement links TRBV9 to TRBJ2-1; TRBD2 matches at 8 bases. The CDR3 runs 14 residues. Germline assignment: CDR1 SGDLS and CDR2 YYNGEE. The V gene end was trimmed by 2 bases and the J gene end by 8 bases; junction bases not matched to a gene: 6.

To note about this clone: Other DNA sequences in this sample translate to the same CDR3. The J gene is TRBJ2-2, the V gene TRBV5-1, with a possible D match to TRBD2 (5 bases). The V and J ends lost 2 bases and 1 base respectively, with 6 bases between them. The length of the CDR3 is 14 residues. Germline lookup yields CDR1 SGHRS and CDR2 YFSETQ. The CDR3 region is CASSLGGNTGELFF. CDR3 DNA sequence: TGCGCCAGCAGCTTAGGAGGGAACACCGGGGAGCTGTTTTTT.

The chain carries TRBV5-1 and TRBJ1-3, with D perhaps matching TRBD1 (5 bases). The CDR3 runs to 14 residues. The V end was cut by 4 bases, the J end by 1 base, with 9 bases between. CDR1 and CDR2 (germline): SGHRS, YFSETQ. CDR3 bases: TGCGCCAGCAGCGAAGGGGTTTCTGGAAACACCATATATTTT. Its protein is CASSEGVSGNTIYF.

The J gene is TRBJ2-5, the V gene TRBV7-9; a weak D match, TRBD2 (5 bases). V was clipped by 3 bases and J by 5 bases, with 13 bases between them. This CDR3 is built from 14 residues. Germline values: CDR1 SEHNR, CDR2 FQNEAQ (reference sequence). CDR3 coding DNA: TGTGCCAGCAGCTTGGACTTCCCAAGGGAGACCCAGTACTTC. Its translation is CASSLDFPRETQYF.

This clone has only a few counts. This chain connects TRBV19 to TRBJ2-3; D not resolved. Trimming stripped 3 bases from V and 6 bases from J, with 4 bases between. CDR3 size: 11 residues. Germline V gene data show CDR1 as LNHDA and CDR2 as SQIVND (reference sequence). CDR3 sequence: CASSISDTQYF. CDR3 DNA: TGTGCCAGTAGTATTTCTGATACGCAGTATTTT.

The chain employs TRBV28 and TRBJ2-7, with D possibly being TRBD2 (5 bases). The CDR3 covers 13 residues. Trimming left V 8 bases short and J 1 base short, with 12 bases between. Germline lookup yields CDR1 MDHEN and CDR2 SYDVKM. CDR3 in amino acids: CASGRAASYEQYF. The CDR3 nucleotides are TGTGCCAGCGGGCGGGCAGCTTCCTACGAGCAGTACTTC. The full variable domain, in which reference TRBV28 and TRBJ2-7 provide the parts outside the CDR3, is DVKVTQSSRYLVKRTGEKVFLECVQDMDHENMFWYRQDPGLGLRLIYFSYDVKMKEKGDIPEGYSVSREKKERFSLILESASTNQTSMYLCASGRAASYEQYFGPGTRLTVT.

The chain joins TRBV28 to TRBJ2-1; D not resolved. V was trimmed by 10 bases and J by 8 bases, leaving 9 bases between them. The CDR3 consists of 10 residues. Germline CDR1 MDHEN, CDR2 SYDVKM. The DNA of the CDR3 is TGTGCCACCAAAGAGGATGAGCAGTTCTTC. Translated, it gives CATKEDEQFF.

As regards this clone: A junction boundary mismatches the germline segment, possibly from a read error. The DNA of the CDR3 is TGTGCTAGCAGCAAGGGACAGGGGAACACCATATATTTT. It translates to CASSKGQGNTIYF. The chain has TRBV7-7 and TRBJ1-3; 10 bases line up with TRBD1. CDR1 SSHAT and CDR2 FNYEAQ come from the germline V gene (reference sequence). The CDR3 has 13 residues.

This chain uses TRBV4-1 with TRBJ2-7; 10 bases match TRBD1. Germline lookup yields CDR1 MGHRA and CDR2 YSYEKL. The CDR3 length is 16 residues. The junction had 8 bases not matched to a gene; V was cut back by 0 bases and J by 6 bases. The CDR3 loop reads CASSQEGQGFGSEQYF. The CDR3 bases are TGCGCCAGCAGCCAAGAGGGACAGGGGTTCGGGTCCGAGCAGTACTTC.

The V gene is TRBV10-3, the J gene TRBJ2-1; D is ambiguous. The V gene's germline CDR1 is ENHRY and CDR2 SYGVKD. CDR3 size: 11 residues. Trimming pared 1 base from V and 9 bases from J, leaving 4 bases between. For the CDR3, the DNA is TGTGCCATCAGTGAGTTAATTGAGCAGTTCTTC. Residues: CAISELIEQFF.

The chain links TRBV28 to TRBJ2-3, with D perhaps matching TRBD1 (6 bases). This CDR3 region has 14 residues. V was shortened by 10 bases and J by 0 bases, with 14 bases between the two germline ends. CDR1 MDHEN and CDR2 SYDVKM come from the germline V gene. The CDR3 bases are TGTGCCACCTCCGGGACATCGAGCACAGATACGCAGTATTTT. It encodes CATSGTSSTDTQYF.

J is TRBJ1-1 and V is TRBV28; 8 bases align to TRBD1. Trimming removed 5 bases from V and 4 bases from J; junction bases left unmatched: 3. Germline loops: CDR1 MDHEN, CDR2 SYDVKM. The CDR3 sequence is 13 residues long. CDR3 sequence: CASSITGGTEAFF. The CDR3 nucleotides read TGTGCCAGCAGTATCACAGGGGGCACTGAAGCTTTCTTT.

V and J are TRBV4-2 and TRBJ2-7; 11 nucleotides line up with TRBD2. With V trimmed by 4 bases and J by 3 bases, 2 bases remained unmatched. CDR3 size: 14 residues. CDR1 is LGHNA and CDR2 is YNFKEQ in the germline V gene. The CDR3 nucleotides are TGTGCCAGCAGCCCCGGGACTAGCGGCTACGAGCAGTACTTC. It is translated as CASSPGTSGYEQYF.

This clone appeared a single time. J is TRBJ2-1 and V is TRBV2, with TRBD2 matching 12 bases. The CDR3 runs 18 residues. The V segment lost 4 bases and the J segment 4 bases; nucleotides outside the gene matches: 11. Germline CDR1 is SNHLY and CDR2 is FYNNEI. The CDR3 is CASSVRTSGAGFYNEQFF. The CDR3 nucleotides read TGTGCCAGCAGTGTACGGACTAGCGGGGCGGGGTTTTACAATGAGCAGTTCTTC.

This rearrangement joins TRBV5-1 to TRBJ2-7, with 10 positions matching TRBD2. Trimming at V came to 4 bases and at J to 6 bases, leaving 10 bases not matched to a gene. The CDR3 is 15 amino acids. Germline assignment: CDR1 SGHRS and CDR2 YFSETQ. The CDR3 nucleotides read TGCGCCAGCAGCACAACTAGCGGGATAATCTCCGAGCAGTACTTC. Translated, it gives CASSTTSGIISEQYF.

The chain uses TRBV19 and TRBJ1-3; 11 bases match TRBD1. The CDR3 extends over 15 amino acids. After removal of 7 bases from V and 2 bases from J, the junction contained 4 bases not matched to a gene. Germline assignment: CDR1 LNHDA and CDR2 SQIVND (reference sequence). The CDR3 loop reads CASTRTGGPGNTIYF. CDR3 in DNA: TGTGCCAGTACCCGGACAGGGGGCCCTGGAAACACCATATATTTT.

This sequence joins TRBV11-2 and TRBJ2-7, with 7 bases matching TRBD2. The CDR3 is 17 residues long. V was pared by 6 bases and J by 0 bases, with 14 bases of the junction left unmatched. CDR1 is SGHAT and CDR2 is FQNNGV in the germline V gene. Written as DNA, the CDR3 is TGTGCCAGCAGTCAACCTCGGACTAGAATCTACTCCTACGAGCAGTACTTC. As protein: CASSQPRTRIYSYEQYF. Based on the CDR3 plus reference TRBV11-2 and TRBJ2-7, the full variable domain is EAGVAQSPRYKIIEKRQSVAFWCNPISGHATLYWYQQILGQGPKLLIQFQNNGVVDDSQLPKDRFSAERLKGVDSTLKIQPAKLEDSAVYLCASSQPRTRIYSYEQYFGPGTRLTVT.

The chain has TRBV5-8 and TRBJ2-2; 7 nucleotides agree with TRBD2. Germline assignment: CDR1 SGHTS and CDR2 YDEGEE. CDR3 length equals 16 residues. V shed 1 base and J 4 bases; nucleotides not matched to a gene: 7. CDR3 nucleotide sequence: TGTGCCAGCAGCTTGCGGCGGGAGAGAACCACCGGGGAGCTGTTTTTT. It encodes CASSLRRERTTGELFF.

The chain couples TRBV13 to TRBJ2-7; TRBD2 agrees at 11 bases. There are 17 residues in the CDR3. Germline loops: CDR1 PRHDT, CDR2 FYEKMQ (reference sequence). Trimming removed 5 bases from V and 2 bases from J; junction bases left unmatched: 11. The CDR3 coding sequence is TGTGCCAGCAGCGCGACTAGCGGGGCGGGGGGGGCCTACGAGCAGTACTTC. Protein: CASSATSGAGGAYEQYF.

The chain couples TRBV28 to TRBJ1-2; perhaps TRBD1 as D (6 bases). Germline-derived CDR1 and CDR2 are MDHEN and SYDVKM. V lost 7 bases and J 4 bases, leaving 13 bases between the germline ends. The CDR3 runs to 13 residues. CDR3 residues: CASKLTGIYGYTF. CDR3 bases: TGTGCCAGCAAGCTAACAGGGATCTATGGCTACACCTTC.